What follows are 9 T cell receptor beta chains derived from one specimen sequenced in a study of cytotoxic CD8 clonotypes in ibrutinib-treated CLL. The protocol was immunoSEQ multiplex PCR, while the TCRdb copy is restricted to in-frame clones and leaves out a portion. Counted here are approximately 20,000 clones, roughly 80% occurring once; the ten biggest clones make up 5% to 7%. The specimen was PBMCs, collected before ibrutinib treatment. The source of these receptors is a human donor with chronic lymphocytic leukemia.

The chain links TRBV30 to TRBJ2-5, with 10 bases that match TRBD1. This CDR3 is built from 17 residues. V dropped 4 bases and J dropped 5; count of bases not matched to a gene: 16. Per the germline V gene, CDR1 is GTSNPN and CDR2 is SVGIG (reference sequence). CDR3 residues: CAWKSGTGVTWWETQYF. Here the CDR3 DNA reads TGTGCCTGGAAATCCGGGACAGGGGTAACTTGGTGGGAGACCCAGTACTTC.

This clone came up once. V is TRBV28 and J is TRBJ2-5; D is unclear. V was shortened by 6 bases and J by 4 bases, with 18 bases between the two germline ends. Germline loops: CDR1 MDHEN, CDR2 SYDVKM. The CDR3 consists of 15 residues. CDR3 sequence reads: CASSEDTLRGETQYF. CDR3 sequence (DNA): TGTGCCAGCAGCGAGGATACCTTGCGTGGAGAGACCCAGTACTTC.

The chain employs TRBV11-2 and TRBJ2-3, with no clear D. With 3 bases removed from V and 4 bases from J, the gap between germline ends came to 8 bases. The CDR3 length is 13 residues. CDR1 SGHAT and CDR2 FQNNGV come from the germline V gene. The CDR3 loop is CASSLGAADTQYF. CDR3 nucleotide sequence: TGTGCCAGCAGCTTGGGTGCGGCAGATACGCAGTATTTT.

The V gene is TRBV6-1, the J gene TRBJ1-2; TRBD1 aligns across 8 bases. CDR3 length: 14 residues. Germline trimming cut 8 bases from V and 4 bases from J; bases unmatched to any gene: 9. Germline assignment: CDR1 MNHNS and CDR2 SASEGT. DNA for the CDR3: TGTGCCAGCGGACCAGACAGGGGTGGCTATGGCTACACCTTC. This translates into CASGPDRGGYGYTF.

This clone was counted a few times. J is TRBJ1-2 and V is TRBV2, with TRBD1 matching 8 bases. The CDR3 is made up of 13 amino acids. Germline CDR1 is SNHLY and CDR2 is FYNNEI. V lost 8 bases and J lost 8; bases outside the gene matches: 10. The CDR3 coding sequence is TGTGCCAGCCTGACGGAGAGACAGGGGGGCTACACCTTC. It yields the protein CASLTERQGGYTF.

J is TRBJ2-1 and V is TRBV5-1; 12 bases are a match to TRBD2. The CDR3 has 16 residues. The germline gives CDR1 SGHRS, CDR2 YFSETQ. The V segment lost 0 bases and the J segment 6 bases; nucleotides outside the gene matches: 4. The CDR3 DNA follows: TGCGCCAGCAGCTTGGGACTAGCGGGGGCTGGCAATGAGCAGTTCTTC. Amino acids: CASSLGLAGAGNEQFF.

The chain links TRBV27 to TRBJ2-7; either TRBD1 or TRBD2 may fit D (5 bases each). Germline V gene data show CDR1 as MNHEY and CDR2 as SMNVEV (reference sequence). The CDR3 is 15 residues long. Trimming left V 0 bases short and J 3 bases short, with 12 bases between. CDR3 sequence (DNA): TGTGCCAGCAGTTTATCCGCGGCTGGGGGCTACGAGCAGTACTTC. It translates to CASSLSAAGGYEQYF.

The DNA of the CDR3 is TGCGCCAGCAGCCAAGCTCCGGGGGCGAACACTGAAGCTTTCTTT. Encoded protein: CASSQAPGANTEAFF. The chain couples TRBV4-3 to TRBJ1-1; D may be TRBD1 (6 bases). Germline loops: CDR1 LGHNA, CDR2 YSLEER. Trimming left V 1 base short and J 1 base short, with 10 bases between. The CDR3 runs 15 residues.

This clone was recorded a few times. The genes are TRBV6-5 and TRBJ1-6, with no clear D. CDR3 length equals 13 residues. V lost 8 bases to trimming and J lost 0 bases, with 5 bases between them. Germline CDR1 MNHEY, CDR2 SVGAGI. CDR3 amino acids: CASRGSYNSPLHF. In DNA form, the CDR3 reads TGTGCCAGCCGGGGCTCCTATAATTCACCCCTCCACTTT.